The rows below give T cell receptor beta chains drawn from one sample of a study of blood T cell repertoires in COVID-19. TCRdb keeps only in-frame clones here, not all; method: immunoSEQ multiplex PCR. The table includes a few hundred thousand clones, around 89% detected once. Sequencing used peripheral blood. The receptors originated from a man aged 25-45 years with acute or convalescent COVID-19. Both conserved end residues are part of each CDR3. Fields, in order: D gene, clone size, V gene, J gene, CDR3 DNA, CDR3 protein. D genes are given only for firm matches. Clone size is not always given. Where it is, it says once, few, many or a class for expanded clones.

-	-	TRBV19	TRBJ1-3	TGTGCCAGTAGTATGCCCAGTGCCACCCCAAGAAACACCATATATTTT	CASSMPSATPRNTIYF
TRBD1	-	TRBV19	TRBJ1-2	TGTGCCAGTAGTATAAACAGGGGGGACTATGGCTACACCTTC	CASSINRGDYGYTF
-	-	TRBV19	TRBJ2-5	TGTGCCAGTAGGCGGGACAGTCAAGAGACCCAGTACTTC	CASRRDSQETQYF
TRBD1	few	TRBV19	TRBJ1-5	TGTGCCACTAGGATGGACAGGACCACCAATCAGCCCCAGCATTTT	CATRMDRTTNQPQHF
-	-	TRBV9	TRBJ2-1	TGTGCCAGCAGCCCAAGCACAGGGTCCCTCTACAATGAGCAGTTCTTC	CASSPSTGSLYNEQFF
TRBD2	-	TRBV7-9	TRBJ2-7	TGTGCCAGCAGCTCGTCTGGACTAGTGTCAAACGAGCAGTACTTC	CASSSSGLVSNEQYF
TRBD1	-	TRBV7-6	TRBJ2-7	TGTGCCAGCAGCGTAATGGGACAGCTCTACGAGCAGTACTTC	CASSVMGQLYEQYF
TRBD1	-	TRBV28	TRBJ1-2	TGTGCCAGCAGAAGCTCCCTGACAGGGGGCGCGACCTATGGCTACACCTTC	CASRSSLTGGATYGYTF
-	-	TRBV28	TRBJ1-6	TGTGCCAGCACCCGTGATAATTTTGGCAATTCACCCCTCCACTTT	CASTRDNFGNSPLHF
TRBD1	-	TRBV30	TRBJ2-1	TGTGCCTGGAGGACACGAACCGGGACAGGGGGCTCCAACTCAGCCTACAATGAGCAGTTCTTC	CAWRTRTGTGGSNSAYNEQFF
-	once	TRBV12-3/TRBV12-4	TRBJ1-1	TGTGCCAGCAGTTCAGTACCCTCGGCGGGTTCTTTCTTT	CASSSVPSAGSFF
-	once	TRBV4-1	TRBJ2-5	TGCGCCAGCAGCCACAACAGGGTGGGGGAGACCCAGTACTTC	CASSHNRVGETQYF
-	-	TRBV18	TRBJ1-4	TGTGCCAGCTCACGCCCAACCAGGGCCGATGAAAAACTGTTTTTT	CASSRPTRADEKLFF
-	-	TRBV28	TRBJ2-1	TGTGCCAGCAGTATCCTAAATGAGCAGTTCTTC	CASSILNEQFF
-	-	TRBV5-4	TRBJ2-5	TGTGCCAGCAGCTTGGGGACAGAACAAGAGACCCAGTACTTC	CASSLGTEQETQYF
TRBD1	-	TRBV28	TRBJ1-2	TGTGCCAGCAGTTCTGAACAGGGGAACTATGGCTACACCTTC	CASSSEQGNYGYTF
-	-	TRBV7-9	TRBJ1-5	TGTGCCAGCAGCTCCTCGGGGCCCCAGCATTTT	CASSSSGPQHF
-	-	TRBV7-2	TRBJ1-6	TGTGCCAGCAGCTTAGGAGGCGCCAATTCACCCCTCCACTTT	CASSLGGANSPLHF
-	-	TRBV3-1/TRBV3-2	TRBJ1-2	TGTGCCAGCAGCCAACGGGACATAAGAGTGGGCTACACCTTC	CASSQRDIRVGYTF
-	few	TRBV6-5	TRBJ1-5	TGTGCCAGCGGGGCCGCGGGGGCTCAGCCCCAGCATTTT	CASGAAGAQPQHF
-	-	TRBV9	TRBJ2-1	TGTGCCAGCAGCGACGGGACTGGGTTAGACGAGCTGTTCTTC	CASSDGTGLDELFF
-	-	TRBV12-3/TRBV12-4	TRBJ2-1	TGTGCCAGCAGTCGGGGGAATGAGCAGTTCTTC	CASSRGNEQFF
TRBD2	-	TRBV5-1	TRBJ2-5	TGCGCCAGCAGTCAAGGACTAGCGGCTTTTCAAGAGACCCAGTACTTC	CASSQGLAAFQETQYF
-	-	TRBV6-5	TRBJ1-5	TGTGCCAGCGGGGGATCACAGGGACCCCGACAGCCCCAGCATTTT	CASGGSQGPRQPQHF
-	few	TRBV5-1	TRBJ2-3	TGCGCCAGCACCCAACGGGAGCCCTCAGATACGCAGTATTTT	CASTQREPSDTQYF
TRBD1	-	TRBV12-3/TRBV12-4	TRBJ2-5	TGTGCCAGCACCAACAGGGGAAGGGTGACCCAGTACTTC	CASTNRGRVTQYF
-	-	TRBV5-6	TRBJ2-7	TGTGCCAGCAGCTACCCCGGGGTCTCCTACGAGCAGTACTTC	CASSYPGVSYEQYF
-	-	TRBV9	TRBJ1-1	TGTGCCAGCAGCGTAGTACAGGAGCGCTCTCCGGCTTTCTTT	CASSVVQERSPAFF
-	-	TRBV7-3	TRBJ2-2	TGTGCCAGCAGTCATTACACCGGGGAGCTGTTTTTT	CASSHYTGELFF
-	few	TRBV27	TRBJ1-2	TGTGCCAGCAGTTTAACGGGGAGGAGACACTATGGCTACACCTTC	CASSLTGRRHYGYTF
-	-	TRBV5-1	TRBJ1-4	TGCGCCAGCAGCTCCTCGGGTTCAACTAATGAAAAACTGTTTTTT	CASSSSGSTNEKLFF
TRBD1	-	TRBV25-1	TRBJ1-1	TGTGCCAGCAGGGGACAGGGTAGGAGTACTGAAGCTTTCTTT	CASRGQGRSTEAFF
-	-	TRBV28	TRBJ1-5	TGTGCCAGCAGTTCCCATAGAGGCCGCAATCAGCCCCAGCATTTT	CASSSHRGRNQPQHF
-	-	TRBV5-5	TRBJ2-5	TGTGCCAGCAGCTTGGTTGCGCGCCGATGGGAGACCCAGTACTTC	CASSLVARRWETQYF
-	-	TRBV5-1	TRBJ1-2	TGCGCCAGCCGTTTCCAGGGTAGCTACACCTTC	CASRFQGSYTF
-	-	TRBV11-3	TRBJ2-2	TGTGCCAGCAGCAAGAGCGGATCGAACACCGGGGAGCTGTTTTTT	CASSKSGSNTGELFF
-	-	TRBV7-3	TRBJ2-1	TGTGCCAGCAGCTTAGTGCAGGCATCCTACAATGAGCAGTTCTTC	CASSLVQASYNEQFF
TRBD1	-	TRBV19	TRBJ2-1	TGTGCCAGTAGTATACAGGGGGCTTATTCAAGTGAGCAGTTCTTC	CASSIQGAYSSEQFF
TRBD2	-	TRBV5-4	TRBJ2-7	TGTGCCAGCAGCCCCTCACTAGCGGGATCCGCCGAGCAGTACTTC	CASSPSLAGSAEQYF
-	once	TRBV28	TRBJ2-7	TGTGCCAGCAGTCAACTGGGGCCACCCTACGAGCAGTACTTC	CASSQLGPPYEQYF
-	-	TRBV18	TRBJ1-5	TGTGCCAGCTCCTGGGAGGGTAATCAGCCCCAGCATTTT	CASSWEGNQPQHF
-	-	TRBV28	TRBJ1-5	TGTGCCAGCAGAGAAAGGGGGACGAGCAATCAGCCCCAGCATTTT	CASRERGTSNQPQHF
TRBD1	-	TRBV18	TRBJ1-2	TGTGCCAGCTCACCGAGCCGACAGGGGTCTCCTGGCTACACCTTC	CASSPSRQGSPGYTF
-	-	TRBV10-3	TRBJ2-3	TGTGCCGTACGACCGACGGACTCCGAGGACACAGATACGCAGTATTTT	CAVRPTDSEDTDTQYF
TRBD1	-	TRBV10-3	TRBJ2-7	TGTGCCATCAGTGACTCGAACAGGGGATATCGAAAGGAGCAGTACTTC	CAISDSNRGYRKEQYF
TRBD1	-	TRBV28	TRBJ1-5	TGTGCCAGCAGCTCAGGGGGATCGGGTCAGCCCCAGCATTTT	CASSSGGSGQPQHF
TRBD2	-	TRBV30	TRBJ2-2	TGTGCCTGGAAAATGCGCGGGGGGCTCGGGACCGGGGAGCTGTTTTTT	CAWKMRGGLGTGELFF
TRBD1	once	TRBV30	TRBJ1-2	TGTGCCTGGAGTGTAAAGGGGGCGGGCGGCTACACCTTC	CAWSVKGAGGYTF
TRBD1	-	TRBV27	TRBJ2-7	TGTGCCAGCAGTCCGCGGACAGGGAACTCCTACGAGCAGTACTTC	CASSPRTGNSYEQYF
-	-	TRBV4-1	TRBJ1-1	TGCGCCAGCAGCCAAGCGGGACATATGAACACTGAAGCTTTCTTT	CASSQAGHMNTEAFF
-	-	TRBV29-1	TRBJ2-3	TGCAGCGTTGAAGCGGTGAGCACAGATACGCAGTATTTT	CSVEAVSTDTQYF
-	-	TRBV14	TRBJ1-4	TGTGCCAGCAGCCAAGATCCTACAGGGTATAATGAAAAACTGTTTTTT	CASSQDPTGYNEKLFF
TRBD1	-	TRBV7-3	TRBJ2-2	TGTGCCAGCAGCACCGGACAGGGGTCCGGGGAGCTGTTTTTT	CASSTGQGSGELFF